This T cell receptor beta chain was profiled in a study of post-analysis software for immune sequencing data. This CDR3 spans 12 amino acids. The germline V gene has CDR1 GTSNPN and CDR2 SVGIG (reference sequence). V lost 6 bases, J lost 5 bases, and 5 bases stayed unmatched. Unique-molecular-identifier-tagged TCR beta cDNA libraries were used. cDNA molecules numbering roughly 500,000 came from approximately 0.91 to 9.4 million T cells. TCRdb re-analysed the PCR reads in MiXCR, keeping a single row per CDR3 protein. The data show about 680,000 distinct CDR3 sequences, about 60% seen once. Study-wide points: Significantly lower normalized Chao1 diversity was seen in multiple sclerosis patients than in controls. Comparison of patients with controls showed about 5 TRBV segments more frequent in patients, TRBV5-6, TRBV5-1 and TRBV20-1 among them.

This clonotype has only a few counts. Its antigen is not identified. The rearrangement joins TRBV30 to TRBJ2-3; 7 nucleotides line up with TRBD2. The sequencing sample was made of blood. This TCR came from a girl aged 2 to 9 with multiple sclerosis. In nucleotides, the CDR3 is TGTGCCTGCACCGGCGGGGGAGATACGCAGTATTTT. Its translation: CACTGGGDTQYF.